This T cell receptor (beta chain) was captured in a study of blood T cell repertoires in COVID-19. The CDR3 covers 13 residues. The ends were cut back, 6 bases at V and 8 bases at J, with 15 bases in the middle. The Seattle patients joined while their infection was active and were tracked longitudinally afterward. In the authors' methods: By means of reference gene primer amplification, nucleated cell counts were estimated. Generated by immunoSEQ multiplex PCR, the TCRdb table keeps only in-frame clones and is missing some. The DNA gave D and trimming, while V, J and clone size come from that table. The sample includes a few hundred thousand clones, around nine tenths seen only once; the top ten take 11%.

The origin of this receptor is a woman aged 25 to 45 with COVID-19, enrolled during active disease. V usage is TRBV12-3 or TRBV12-4 and J usage is TRBJ2-3; D is perhaps TRBD2 (5 bases). The sample taken for sequencing was peripheral blood. The CDR3 DNA sequence: TGTGCCAGCAGACCACTAGGGTATGGTACGCAGTATTTT. It yields the protein CASRPLGYGTQYF.